This T cell receptor beta chain was recorded in a study of human thymus T cells. V lost 2 bases to trimming and J lost 8 bases; unmatched junction nucleotides: 5. This CDR3 has 12 amino acids. CDR1 and CDR2 from the germline V gene are GTSNPN and SVGIG (reference sequence). In corrective heart surgery, resections were taken, and these provided the thymus tissue. TCRdb keeps only in-frame clones here, not all; method: immunoSEQ multiplex PCR. In the table there are roughly 120,000 clones, around 94% of which are singletons. The source material was thymus tissue. The receptor's source is a boy under three years old with a congenital heart defect but otherwise immunologically healthy. The rearrangement links TRBV30 to TRBJ1-2, with 7 bases that match TRBD1. The chain's CDR3 is CAWSPTGKGYTF. CDR3 nucleotide sequence: TGTGCCTGGAGTCCGACAGGGAAGGGCTACACCTTC.